Below, 15 T cell receptor beta chains from the same sample are listed, as sequenced in a study of regulatory T cells in long-lasting Graves disease (dated by TCRdb to the early 2020s). The label giving this sample's time point can be read as: newly diagnosed GD, antithyroid drugs for less than 3 months. For both TCR sequencing and RNA sequencing, RNA was extracted from PBMCs using TRIzol. The library was obtained by multiplex PCR. TCRdb names Illumina HiSeq 4000 as the instrument used. iRepertoire HTBI primers and Arm-PCR amplification of CDR3 regions were used to construct TCR beta libraries. The raw public data were reprocessed by TCRdb itself: fastp quality trimming at Q25, MiXCR clonotype calling, in-frame beta chains only. Duplicate CDR3 protein sequences are folded into a single record with the most common DNA and genes. Here the sample has roughly 440,000 distinct CDR3 sequences; around 17% occur a single time. The ten largest account for about 23% of the sample.

This same sample was also taken into another study, of T cells in Graves' hyperthyroidism and ophthalmopathy.

Sample: peripheral blood mononuclear cells (PBMCs), taken at new diagnosis, from a patient treated with antithyroid drugs. The receptors originated from a woman aged 18-29 years with Graves disease. Donor details come from another sample of the same person, matched by shared clones.

The V gene is TRBV6-5, the J gene TRBJ2-2; 7 bases are shared with TRBD2. This CDR3 is built from 16 residues. J was trimmed by 0 bases and V by 0 bases; bases with no gene match: 1. Germline CDR1 is MNHEY and CDR2 is SVGAGI. The CDR3 reads CASSYSGGSNTGELFF. The CDR3, as DNA: TGTGCCAGCAGTTACTCGGGGGGGTCGAACACCGGGGAGCTGTTTTTT.

This clonotype was counted at least ten times. The V call is TRBV7-2, the J call TRBJ2-1; perhaps TRBD2 as D (6 bases). V lost 1 base to trimming and J lost 4 bases, with 14 bases between them. Germline CDR1 is SGHTA and CDR2 is FQGNSA. This CDR3 has 16 amino acids. CDR3 residues: CASSLGRGGYYNEQFF. CDR3 DNA: TGTGCCAGCAGCTTAGGGAGGGGCGGGTATTACAATGAGCAGTTCTTC.

This clonotype was recorded many times. The chain carries TRBV11-3 and TRBJ2-7; D may be TRBD1 (5 bases). The V end was cut by 5 bases, the J end by 3 bases, with 11 bases between. This CDR3 is 13 amino acids long. In germline, CDR1 is SGHNT, CDR2 YENEEA. The CDR3 nucleotides are TGTGCCAGCAGCAGGACACCTTACTACGAGCAGTACTTC. Its translation is CASSRTPYYEQYF.

This clonotype was detected many times. J is TRBJ2-3 and V is TRBV13, with 11 bases identical to TRBD2. CDR3 length equals 17 residues. CDR1 and CDR2 from the germline V gene are PRHDT and FYEKMQ (reference sequence). V dropped 3 bases and J dropped 0; count of bases not matched to a gene: 5. CDR3: CASSFERLAGSTDTQYF. As DNA, the CDR3 is TGTGCCAGCAGCTTCGAGAGACTAGCGGGAAGCACAGATACGCAGTATTTT.

In the case of this clonotype: A much larger clone differs by one base, so this may be a read error. The chain links TRBV6-1 to TRBJ1-5; no definite D call. The CDR3 length is 13 residues. V gave up 7 bases and J gave up 0 bases, with 7 bases separating them. CDR1 is MNHNS, CDR2 SASEGT, per germline. CDR3 in amino acids: CASKDYSNQPQHF. The CDR3 nucleotides are TGTGCCAGCAAGGACTATAGCAATCAGCCCCAGCATTTT.

This clonotype came up many times. This sequence joins TRBV12-3 or TRBV12-4 and TRBJ2-2, with a weak D call TRBD2 (6 bases). The V gene lost 8 bases and the J gene lost 8 bases, with 12 bases spanning the gap. The CDR3 runs 12 residues. The CDR3 sequence: CASQTSGGELFF. The DNA for the CDR3 is TGTGCCAGCCAGACTAGTGGGGGGGAGCTGTTTTTT.

This chain joins TRBV5-4 and TRBJ2-2; D is unresolved. CDR3 size: 16 residues. The V gene lost 2 bases and the J gene lost 0 bases, with 11 bases spanning the gap. CDR1 is SGHNT, CDR2 YYREEE, per germline (reference sequence). Here the CDR3 reads CASSFSTAPNTGELFF. DNA of the CDR3: TGTGCCAGCAGCTTTAGTACAGCGCCGAACACCGGGGAGCTGTTTTTT.

The chain recombines TRBV30 with TRBJ2-1; tentatively, D is TRBD1 (5 bases). The CDR3 consists of 12 residues. Germline lookup yields CDR1 GTSNPN and CDR2 SVGIG (reference sequence). The CDR3 DNA reads TGTGCTAAAGATCAGGGTTACAATGAGCAGTTCTTC. It translates to CAKDQGYNEQFF.

The chain is built from TRBV12-3 or TRBV12-4 and TRBJ2-1; 12 bases agree with TRBD2. V dropped 5 bases and J dropped 6; count of bases not matched to a gene: 8. The CDR3 covers 16 residues. CDR3 sequence: CASSPRLAGDGNEQFF. The CDR3 nucleotides read TGTGCCAGCAGTCCCCGACTAGCGGGAGACGGCAATGAGCAGTTCTTC.

This chain uses TRBV7-9 with TRBJ1-1, with TRBD1 matching 9 bases. Germline CDR1 SEHNR, CDR2 FQNEAQ (reference sequence). Trimming cost V 1 base and J 4 bases; bases outside gene matches: 4. This CDR3 comprises 15 residues. DNA for the CDR3: TGTGCCAGCAGCTTAGGACAGGGGGGGGCCACTGAAGCTTTCTTT. This sequence encodes CASSLGQGGATEAFF. Full variable domain (remainder filled in from reference TRBV7-9 and TRBJ1-1): DTGVSQNPRHKITKRGQNVTFRCDPISEHNRLYWYRQTLGQGPEFLTYFQNEAQLEKSRLLSDRFSAERPKGSFSTLEIQRTEQGDSAMYLCASSLGQGGATEAFFGQGTRLTVV.

This clonotype was seen repeatedly, ten times or more. This chain connects TRBV28 to TRBJ1-2; 7 bases fit TRBD1. Germline V lookup: CDR1 MDHEN, CDR2 SYDVKM. With V trimmed by 6 bases and J by 4 bases, 8 bases remained unmatched. The CDR3 runs to 14 residues. The CDR3 nucleotides read TGTGCCAGCAGCCAAGGACAGGCGACCTATGGCTACACCTTC. Translated, it gives CASSQGQATYGYTF.

This clonotype occurred many times. The J gene is TRBJ2-7, the V gene TRBV12-3 or TRBV12-4; D is ambiguous. Trimming stripped 8 bases from V and 1 base from J, with 6 bases between. This CDR3 has 11 residues. The CDR3 loop is CASGRSYEQYF. The CDR3 bases are TGTGCCAGCGGCAGATCCTACGAGCAGTACTTC.

This clonotype was seen many times. The chain is built from TRBV7-2 and TRBJ2-5, with 7 positions matching TRBD2. The CDR3 has 14 residues. CDR1 and CDR2 (germline): SGHTA, FQGNSA. The V segment lost 1 base and the J segment 5 bases; nucleotides outside the gene matches: 4. CDR3 sequence (DNA): TGTGCCAGCAGCTTAGGGGGCGGGAGCGAGACCCAGTACTTC. Translation: CASSLGGGSETQYF.

This clonotype was counted a few times. The V gene is TRBV7-8, the J gene TRBJ2-7; D gene ambiguous. The germline CDR1 and CDR2 sequences are SGHVS and FQNEAQ. The CDR3 covers 14 residues. The ends were cut back, 2 bases at V and 2 bases at J, with 10 bases in the middle. CDR3 in amino acids: CASSLRSGTYEQYF. CDR3 in DNA: TGTGCCAGCAGCTTAAGGTCAGGTACCTACGAGCAGTACTTC.

This clonotype has only a few counts. The chain carries TRBV6-9 and TRBJ1-5; D may be TRBD1 (5 bases). The germline V and J ends were trimmed by 3 bases and 5 bases, with 20 bases remaining between them. CDR1 MNHGY and CDR2 SVAAGI come from the germline V gene. The CDR3 is 17 amino acids. The DNA for the CDR3 is TGTGCCAGCAGTTACGGTGTGGAGGGGACTATGGATCAGCCCCAGCATTTT. Its translation is CASSYGVEGTMDQPQHF.